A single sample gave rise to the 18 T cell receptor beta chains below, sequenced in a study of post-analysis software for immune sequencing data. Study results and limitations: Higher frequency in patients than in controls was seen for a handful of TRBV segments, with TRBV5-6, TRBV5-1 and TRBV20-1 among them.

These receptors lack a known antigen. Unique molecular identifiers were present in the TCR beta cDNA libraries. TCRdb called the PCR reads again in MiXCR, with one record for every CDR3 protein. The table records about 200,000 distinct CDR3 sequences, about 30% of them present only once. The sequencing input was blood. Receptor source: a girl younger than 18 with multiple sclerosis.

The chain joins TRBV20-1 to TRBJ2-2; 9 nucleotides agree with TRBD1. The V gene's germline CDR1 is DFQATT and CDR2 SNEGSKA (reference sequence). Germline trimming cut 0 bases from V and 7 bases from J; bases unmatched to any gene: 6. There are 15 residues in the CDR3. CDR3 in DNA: TGCAGTGCTAGAGATCCGAGACAGGGGGACGGGGAGCTGTTTTTT. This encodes CSARDPRQGDGELFF.

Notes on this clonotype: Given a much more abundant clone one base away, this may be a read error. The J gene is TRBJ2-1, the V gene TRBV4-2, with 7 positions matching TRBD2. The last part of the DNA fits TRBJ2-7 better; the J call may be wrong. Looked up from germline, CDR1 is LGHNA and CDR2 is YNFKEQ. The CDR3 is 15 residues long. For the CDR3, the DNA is TGTGCCAGCAGCCAAGGCCTTAGCGGGTACAATGAGCAGTACTTC. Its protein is CASSQGLSGYNEQYF.

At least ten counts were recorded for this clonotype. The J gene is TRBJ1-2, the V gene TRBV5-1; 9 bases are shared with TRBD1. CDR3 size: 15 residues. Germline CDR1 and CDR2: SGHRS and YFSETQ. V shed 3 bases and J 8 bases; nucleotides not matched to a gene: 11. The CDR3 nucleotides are TGCGCCAGCAGCTGGGGGACAGGGCCTAGAGGAGGCTACACCTTC. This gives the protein CASSWGTGPRGGYTF.

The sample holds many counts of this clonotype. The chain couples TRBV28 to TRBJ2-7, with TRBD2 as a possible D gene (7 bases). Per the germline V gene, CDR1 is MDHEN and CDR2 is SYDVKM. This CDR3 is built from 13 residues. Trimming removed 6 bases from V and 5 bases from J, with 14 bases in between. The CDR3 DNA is TGTGCCAGCAGCCCCGGGGGGCGCCACGAGCAGTACTTC. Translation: CASSPGGRHEQYF. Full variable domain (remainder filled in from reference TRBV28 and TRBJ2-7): DVKVTQSSRYLVKRTGEKVFLECVQDMDHENMFWYRQDPGLGLRLIYFSYDVKMKEKGDIPEGYSVSREKKERFSLILESASTNQTSMYLCASSPGGRHEQYFGPGTRLTVT.

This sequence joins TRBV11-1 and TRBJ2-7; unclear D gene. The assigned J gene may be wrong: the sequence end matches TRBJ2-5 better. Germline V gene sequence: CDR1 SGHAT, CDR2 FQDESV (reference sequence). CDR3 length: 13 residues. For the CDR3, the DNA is TGTGCCAGCAGCAGGGCGATCCAAGAGACCCAGTACTTC. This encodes CASSRAIQETQYF.

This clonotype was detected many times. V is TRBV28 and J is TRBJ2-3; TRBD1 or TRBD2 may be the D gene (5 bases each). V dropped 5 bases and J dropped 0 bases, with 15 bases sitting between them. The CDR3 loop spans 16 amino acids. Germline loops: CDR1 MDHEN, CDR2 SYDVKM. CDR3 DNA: TGTGCCAGCAGTCCCCACCGGGGCCCGAGCACAGATACGCAGTATTTT. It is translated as CASSPHRGPSTDTQYF. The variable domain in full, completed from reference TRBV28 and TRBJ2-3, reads DVKVTQSSRYLVKRTGEKVFLECVQDMDHENMFWYRQDPGLGLRLIYFSYDVKMKEKGDIPEGYSVSREKKERFSLILESASTNQTSMYLCASSPHRGPSTDTQYFGPGTRLTVL.

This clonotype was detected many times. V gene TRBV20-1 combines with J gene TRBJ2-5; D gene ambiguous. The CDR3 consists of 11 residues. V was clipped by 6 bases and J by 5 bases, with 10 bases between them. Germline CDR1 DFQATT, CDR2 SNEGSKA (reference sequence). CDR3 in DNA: TGCAGTGCCTTAACCATGGAGACCCAGTACTTC. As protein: CSALTMETQYF.

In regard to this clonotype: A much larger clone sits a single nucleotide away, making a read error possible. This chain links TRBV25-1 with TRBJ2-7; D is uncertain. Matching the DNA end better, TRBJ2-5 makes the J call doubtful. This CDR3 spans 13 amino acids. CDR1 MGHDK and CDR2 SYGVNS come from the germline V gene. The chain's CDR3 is CASSGRRGETQYF. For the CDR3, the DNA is TGTGCCAGCAGCGGCAGGAGAGGAGAGACCCAGTACTTC.

The CDR3, as DNA: TGTGCCAGCAGCTTCGTGGGGGAGTGGATCAACACTGAAGCTTTCTTT. This gives the protein CASSFVGEWINTEAFF. The gene calls are TRBV7-9 and TRBJ1-1; D might be TRBD1 (5 bases). The CDR3 spans 16 residues. Per germline, CDR1 SEHNR and CDR2 FQNEAQ (reference sequence). Trimming cost V 3 bases and J 2 bases, with 16 bases left between them.

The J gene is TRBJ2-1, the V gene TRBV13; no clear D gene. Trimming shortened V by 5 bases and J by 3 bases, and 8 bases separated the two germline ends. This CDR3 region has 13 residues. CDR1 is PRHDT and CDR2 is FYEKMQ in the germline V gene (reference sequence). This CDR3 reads CASSKLLYNEQFF. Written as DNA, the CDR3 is TGTGCCAGCAGCAAACTTCTCTACAATGAGCAGTTCTTC.

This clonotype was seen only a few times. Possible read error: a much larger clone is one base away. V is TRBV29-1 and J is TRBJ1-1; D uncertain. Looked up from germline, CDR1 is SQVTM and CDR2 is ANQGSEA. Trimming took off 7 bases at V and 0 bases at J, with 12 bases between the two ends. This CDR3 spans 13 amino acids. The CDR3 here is CSAAEGMNTEAFF. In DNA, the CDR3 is TGCAGCGCTGCGGAGGGAATGAACACTGAAGCTTTCTTT.

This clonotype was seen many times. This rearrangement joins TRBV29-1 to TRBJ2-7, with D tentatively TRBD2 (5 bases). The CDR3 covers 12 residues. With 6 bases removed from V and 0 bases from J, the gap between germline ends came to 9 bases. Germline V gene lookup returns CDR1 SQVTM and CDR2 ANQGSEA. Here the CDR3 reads CSVGSDSYEQYF. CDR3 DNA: TGCAGCGTAGGTAGCGACTCCTACGAGCAGTACTTC.

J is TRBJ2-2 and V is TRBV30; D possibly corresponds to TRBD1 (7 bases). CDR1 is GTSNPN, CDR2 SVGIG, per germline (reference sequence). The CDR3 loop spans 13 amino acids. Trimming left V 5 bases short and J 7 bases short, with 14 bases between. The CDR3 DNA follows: TGTGCCTGGGCGGGACAGTACGGCGGGGAGCTGTTTTTT. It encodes CAWAGQYGGELFF.

The CDR3 reads CAGNRQAMNTEAFF. For the CDR3, the DNA is TGCGCCGGCAACCGACAGGCTATGAACACTGAAGCTTTCTTT. The rearrangement uses TRBV5-1 and TRBJ1-1; D might be TRBD1 (6 bases). The germline V gene has CDR1 SGHRS and CDR2 YFSETQ. The CDR3 runs 14 residues. Deletions cut 10 bases from V and 0 bases from J, with 16 bases between.

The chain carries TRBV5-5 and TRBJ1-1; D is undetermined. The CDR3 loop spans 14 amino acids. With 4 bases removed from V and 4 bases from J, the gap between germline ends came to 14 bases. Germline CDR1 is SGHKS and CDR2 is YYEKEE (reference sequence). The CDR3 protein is CASSTYGVSTEAFF. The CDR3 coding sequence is TGTGCCAGCAGCACGTACGGGGTGAGCACTGAAGCTTTCTTT.

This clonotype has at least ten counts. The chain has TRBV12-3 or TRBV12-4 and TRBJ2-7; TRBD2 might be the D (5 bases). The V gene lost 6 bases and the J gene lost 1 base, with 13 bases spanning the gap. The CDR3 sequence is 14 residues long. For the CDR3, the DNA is TGTGCCAGCAGCTATCGGGGAACTTCCTACGAGCAGTACTTC. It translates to CASSYRGTSYEQYF.

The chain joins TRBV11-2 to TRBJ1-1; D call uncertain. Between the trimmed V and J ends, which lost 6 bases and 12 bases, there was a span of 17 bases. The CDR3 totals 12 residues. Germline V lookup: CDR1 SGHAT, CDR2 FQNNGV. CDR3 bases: TGTGCCAGCAGATCGGACGAGTCGTCCACTTTCTTT. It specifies CASRSDESSTFF.

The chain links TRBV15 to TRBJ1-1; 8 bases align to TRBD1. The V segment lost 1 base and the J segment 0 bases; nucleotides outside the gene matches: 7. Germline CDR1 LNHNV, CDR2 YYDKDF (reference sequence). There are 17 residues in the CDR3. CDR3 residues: CATSRATGTGMNTEAFF. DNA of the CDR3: TGTGCCACCAGCAGAGCCACCGGGACAGGAATGAACACTGAAGCTTTCTTT.